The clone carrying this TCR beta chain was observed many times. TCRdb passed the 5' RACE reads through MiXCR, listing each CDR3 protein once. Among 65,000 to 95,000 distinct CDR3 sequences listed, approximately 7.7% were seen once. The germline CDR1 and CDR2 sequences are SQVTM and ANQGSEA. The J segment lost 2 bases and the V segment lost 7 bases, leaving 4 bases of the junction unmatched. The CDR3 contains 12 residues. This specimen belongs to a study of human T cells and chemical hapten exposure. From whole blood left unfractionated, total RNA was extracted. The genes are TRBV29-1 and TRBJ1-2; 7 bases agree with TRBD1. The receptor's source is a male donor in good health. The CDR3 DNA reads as TGCAGCGCAAAGACAGGGAACTATGGCTACACCTTC. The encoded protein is CSAKTGNYGYTF. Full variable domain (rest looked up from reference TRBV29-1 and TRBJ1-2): SAVISQKPSRDICQRGTSLTIQCQVDSQVTMMFWYRQQPGQSLTLIATANQGSEATYESGFVIDKFPISRPNLTFSTLTVSNMSPEDSSIYLCSAKTGNYGYTFGSGTRLTVV.